These T cell receptor beta chains were read from a single sample in a study of blood T cell repertoires in COVID-19. TCRdb's table, derived via immunoSEQ multiplex PCR, lists solely in-frame clones and lacks some. There are around 270,000 clones in the sample; roughly 91% occur only once, and approximately 4.2% lies in the top ten. Sequenced: peripheral blood. These receptors all stem from a man aged 35-49 years with acute or convalescent COVID-19. Both conserved end residues are part of each CDR3. D genes are given only for firm matches. Clone size, where shown, is once, few, many, or a class for clones that have expanded.

v_gene: TRBV6-5; d_gene: NA; abundance: NA; j_gene: TRBJ1-1; CDR3aa: CASNHEGGAFF; CDR3nt: TGTGCCAGCAACCATGAGGGGGGGGCTTTCTTT
v_gene: TRBV9; d_gene: NA; abundance: NA; j_gene: TRBJ2-1; CDR3aa: CASSPLRGRSYNEQFF; CDR3nt: TGTGCCAGCAGCCCTCTCAGGGGTCGCTCCTACAATGAGCAGTTCTTC
v_gene: TRBV5-1; d_gene: TRBD2; abundance: NA; j_gene: TRBJ2-1; CDR3aa: CASSTSGGNNEQFF; CDR3nt: TGCGCCAGCAGCACTAGCGGGGGAAACAATGAGCAGTTCTTC
v_gene: TRBV5-6; d_gene: TRBD1; abundance: NA; j_gene: TRBJ1-1; CDR3aa: CASSWDRGRSTEAFF; CDR3nt: TGTGCCAGCAGCTGGGACAGGGGGCGAAGCACTGAAGCTTTCTTT
v_gene: TRBV19; d_gene: TRBD1; abundance: NA; j_gene: TRBJ1-6; CDR3aa: CASTAQGARNNSPLHF; CDR3nt: TGTGCCAGTACCGCACAGGGGGCGAGAAATAATTCACCCCTCCACTTT
v_gene: TRBV6-5; d_gene: NA; abundance: NA; j_gene: TRBJ1-1; CDR3aa: CASGSVNTEAFF; CDR3nt: TGTGCCAGCGGCTCAGTGAACACTGAAGCTTTCTTT
v_gene: TRBV18; d_gene: TRBD2; abundance: NA; j_gene: TRBJ2-1; CDR3aa: CASSPPPRAGGRNEQFF; CDR3nt: TGTGCCAGCTCACCCCCACCACGGGCGGGGGGGCGGAATGAGCAGTTCTTC
v_gene: TRBV2; d_gene: NA; abundance: NA; j_gene: TRBJ1-5; CDR3aa: CASSGTVNQPQHF; CDR3nt: TGTGCCAGCAGTGGGACAGTCAATCAGCCCCAGCATTTT
v_gene: TRBV10-3; d_gene: NA; abundance: NA; j_gene: TRBJ1-6; CDR3aa: CAISESSGTGNSPLHF; CDR3nt: TGTGCCATCAGTGAGTCGAGCGGGACGGGCAATTCACCCCTCCACTTT
v_gene: TRBV7-9; d_gene: NA; abundance: NA; j_gene: TRBJ2-3; CDR3aa: CASTMTPQGPDTQYF; CDR3nt: TGTGCCAGCACAATGACTCCCCAGGGGCCCGATACGCAGTATTTT
v_gene: TRBV18; d_gene: TRBD2; abundance: NA; j_gene: TRBJ2-1; CDR3aa: CASSQRLAGGGEQFF; CDR3nt: TGTGCCAGCTCACAACGACTAGCGGGGGGTGGTGAGCAGTTCTTC
v_gene: TRBV5-1; d_gene: TRBD1; abundance: NA; j_gene: TRBJ1-4; CDR3aa: CASSRSGTGSEKLFF; CDR3nt: TGCGCCAGCTCTCGTTCTGGGACAGGGAGTGAAAAACTGTTTTTT
v_gene: TRBV4-2; d_gene: NA; abundance: NA; j_gene: TRBJ1-2; CDR3aa: CASSPGNYGYTF; CDR3nt: TGTGCCAGCAGCCCAGGAAACTATGGCTACACCTTC
v_gene: TRBV30; d_gene: TRBD1; abundance: NA; j_gene: TRBJ2-7; CDR3aa: CAWSAVDRVYF; CDR3nt: TGTGCCTGGAGTGCGGTGGACAGGGTGTACTTC
v_gene: TRBV28; d_gene: NA; abundance: NA; j_gene: TRBJ1-1; CDR3aa: CASRLSVEAFF; CDR3nt: TGTGCCAGCAGACTATCAGTTGAAGCTTTCTTT
v_gene: TRBV2; d_gene: NA; abundance: NA; j_gene: TRBJ2-3; CDR3aa: CASWRPRDTDTQYF; CDR3nt: TGTGCTAGTTGGCGCCCTCGGGACACAGATACGCAGTATTTT
v_gene: TRBV18; d_gene: NA; abundance: NA; j_gene: TRBJ1-1; CDR3aa: CASSPYRDKARTEAFF; CDR3nt: TGTGCCAGCTCACCATACCGGGACAAGGCGCGCACTGAAGCTTTCTTT
v_gene: TRBV20-1; d_gene: NA; abundance: NA; j_gene: TRBJ2-7; CDR3aa: CSARGRQEQYF; CDR3nt: TGCAGTGCTAGAGGGCGACAGGAGCAGTACTTC
v_gene: TRBV6-1; d_gene: NA; abundance: NA; j_gene: TRBJ1-6; CDR3aa: CASSEAGFSGNSPLHF; CDR3nt: TGTGCCAGCAGTGAAGCTGGTTTCTCGGGGAATTCACCCCTCCACTTT
v_gene: TRBV24-1; d_gene: NA; abundance: NA; j_gene: TRBJ2-2; CDR3aa: CATRQGKGGELFF; CDR3nt: TGTGCCACCAGGCAGGGCAAAGGCGGGGAGCTGTTTTTT
v_gene: TRBV6-1; d_gene: TRBD1; abundance: NA; j_gene: TRBJ1-2; CDR3aa: CASSEARTGVYGYTF; CDR3nt: TGTGCCAGCAGTGAAGCGAGAACAGGGGTCTATGGCTACACCTTC
v_gene: TRBV5-1; d_gene: NA; abundance: few; j_gene: TRBJ2-2; CDR3aa: CASSFQGAAGELFF; CDR3nt: TGCGCCAGCAGCTTTCAAGGGGCCGCCGGGGAGCTGTTTTTT
v_gene: TRBV19; d_gene: TRBD2; abundance: NA; j_gene: TRBJ2-2; CDR3aa: CASSILAEGGELFF; CDR3nt: TGTGCCAGTAGTATACTAGCGGAAGGCGGGGAGCTGTTTTTT
v_gene: TRBV19; d_gene: NA; abundance: NA; j_gene: TRBJ1-5; CDR3aa: CASTGGGRGNQPQHF; CDR3nt: TGTGCCAGTACCGGCGGGGGGCGGGGGAATCAGCCCCAGCATTTT